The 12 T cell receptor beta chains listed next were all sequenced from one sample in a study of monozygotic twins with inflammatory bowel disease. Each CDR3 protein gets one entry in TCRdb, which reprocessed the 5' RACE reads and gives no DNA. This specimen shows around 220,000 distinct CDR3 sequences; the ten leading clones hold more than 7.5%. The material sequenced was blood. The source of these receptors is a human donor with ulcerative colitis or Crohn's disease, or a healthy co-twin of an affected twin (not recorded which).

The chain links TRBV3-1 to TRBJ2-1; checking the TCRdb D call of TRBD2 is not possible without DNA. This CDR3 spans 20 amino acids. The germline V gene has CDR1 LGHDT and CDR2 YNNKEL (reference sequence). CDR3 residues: CASSQVVLAGGPPPYNEQFF.

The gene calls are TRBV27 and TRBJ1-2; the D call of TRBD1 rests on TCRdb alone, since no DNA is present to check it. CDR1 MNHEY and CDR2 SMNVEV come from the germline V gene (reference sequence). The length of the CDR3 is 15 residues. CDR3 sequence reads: CASSGWGQVNNGYTF.

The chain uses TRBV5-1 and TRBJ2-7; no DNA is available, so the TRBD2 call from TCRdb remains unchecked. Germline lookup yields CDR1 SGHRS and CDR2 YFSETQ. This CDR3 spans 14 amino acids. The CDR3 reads CASRGLAGDYEQYF.

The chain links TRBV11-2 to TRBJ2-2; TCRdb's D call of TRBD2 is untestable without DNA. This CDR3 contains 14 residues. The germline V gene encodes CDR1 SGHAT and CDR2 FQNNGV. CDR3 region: CARETSGGTGELFF.

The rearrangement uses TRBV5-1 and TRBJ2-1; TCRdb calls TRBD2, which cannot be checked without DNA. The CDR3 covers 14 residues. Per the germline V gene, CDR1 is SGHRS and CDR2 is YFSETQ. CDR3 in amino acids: CASSWGTSGDEQFF.

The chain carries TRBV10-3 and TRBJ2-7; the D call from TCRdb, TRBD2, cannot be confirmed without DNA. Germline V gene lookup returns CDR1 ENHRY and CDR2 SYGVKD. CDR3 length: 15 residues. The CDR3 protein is CASSAAGPLQREQYF.

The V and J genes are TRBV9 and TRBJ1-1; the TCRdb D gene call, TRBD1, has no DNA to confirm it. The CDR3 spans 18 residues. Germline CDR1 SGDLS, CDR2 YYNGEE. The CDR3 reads CASSVVPGDQVPNTEAFF.

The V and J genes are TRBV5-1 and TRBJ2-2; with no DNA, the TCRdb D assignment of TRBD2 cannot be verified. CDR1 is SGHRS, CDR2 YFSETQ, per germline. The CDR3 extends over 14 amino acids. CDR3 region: CASTSGVNTGELFF.

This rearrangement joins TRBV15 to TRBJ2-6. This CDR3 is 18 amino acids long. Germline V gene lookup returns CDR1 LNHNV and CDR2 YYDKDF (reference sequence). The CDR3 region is CATSRDLFQGAGANVLTF.

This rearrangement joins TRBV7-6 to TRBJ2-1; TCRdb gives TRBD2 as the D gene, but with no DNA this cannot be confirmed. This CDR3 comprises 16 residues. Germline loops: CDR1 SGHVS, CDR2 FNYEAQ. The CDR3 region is CASSASLAGGPNEQFF.

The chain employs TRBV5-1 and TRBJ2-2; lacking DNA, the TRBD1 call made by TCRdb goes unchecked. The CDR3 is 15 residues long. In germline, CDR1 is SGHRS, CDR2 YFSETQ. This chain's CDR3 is CASSLERTGIRELFF.

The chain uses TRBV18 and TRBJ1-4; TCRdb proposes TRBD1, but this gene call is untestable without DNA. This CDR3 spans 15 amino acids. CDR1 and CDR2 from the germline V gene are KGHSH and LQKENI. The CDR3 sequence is CASSPTQGIGEKLFF.